The clone carrying this T cell receptor (beta chain) was picked up many times. Its antigen is undetermined. This specimen comes from a study of T-cell reconstitution after alpha-beta-depleted transplantation in children. Broader study findings: T-cell counts and diversity at one year following transplant were attributed mainly to newly produced T cells.

Construction of the TCRbeta library involved unique molecular identifiers. From the PCR reads, TCRdb called clonotypes with MiXCR, one entry per CDR3 protein. The data show fewer than 350,000 distinct CDR3 sequences, roughly 7.8% seen once. CDR3 size: 13 residues. Trimming cost V 0 bases and J 12 bases, with 13 bases left between them. Germline CDR1 and CDR2: SGHRS and YFSETQ. V gene TRBV5-1 combines with J gene TRBJ2-1; tentatively, D is TRBD1 or TRBD2 (6 bases each). The receptor was derived from a female patient younger than 10 who had a stem cell transplant for Fanconi anemia, so the T cells may come from the graft donor. Sequences were derived from peripheral blood, sampled 360 days after TCRalphabeta/CD19-depleted stem cell transplant. CDR3 amino acids: CASSLEGGNWQFF. CDR3 in DNA: TGCGCCAGCAGCTTGGAAGGGGGGAACTGGCAGTTCTTC.